This T cell receptor beta chain appears in the sequencing data of a study of metastatic and nonmetastatic thyroid tumors. Study-level points and caveats: Malignant tumors reportedly showed significantly higher TCR beta diversity than benign nodules in both blood and tumor.

This clone turned up a few times. Its specificity is not known. The CDR3 loop spans 12 amino acids. Germline V lookup: CDR1 SQVTM, CDR2 ANQGSEA. Per the original data handling: Clinicopathological groups differed in CDR3, with these differences serving to build a distant-metastasis classifier for papillary thyroid cancer. Via MiXCR, TCRdb re-called the PCR reads. TCRdb, rather than the study authors, made the V and J calls. The sample carries 8,500 to 13,000 clones, about 25% recorded once. Each patient went into thyroid surgery without having received any treatment. This TCR derives from a female donor with papillary thyroid cancer or a benign thyroid nodule (not recorded which). Some clones in this sample may be carry-over from other donors' samples. Sequencing used tumor tissue. This chain links TRBV29-1 with TRBJ2-1, with 7 bases identical to TRBD2. The CDR3 here is CSVQRDYNEQFF. The DNA of the CDR3 is TGCAGTGTTCAGCGGGACTACAATGAGCAGTTCTTC.